These T cell receptor beta chains were read from a single sample in a study of shared clonotypes between healthy human individuals. Method: immunoSEQ multiplex PCR; TCRdb's copy keeps in-frame clones and lacks some. The sample carries millions of clones, roughly nine tenths recorded once. Material: naive CD4+ T cells sorted from blood. All receptors derive from a man younger than 30 in good health. CDR3s include the opening cysteine and the closing phenylalanine or tryptophan. Fields, in order: J gene, V gene, CDR3 protein.

TRBJ2-3 | TRBV7-5 | CARSSYRGRDTDTQYF
TRBJ1-1 | TRBV29-1 | CSVVRDTNTEAFF
TRBJ2-5 | TRBV30 | CAWSSGRQETQYF
TRBJ2-7 | TRBV4-3 | CASSRRLSYEQYF
TRBJ1-1 | TRBV30 | CAWNRGQGGNTEAFF
TRBJ2-7 | TRBV25-1 | CASSQAASFEQYF
TRBJ2-3 | TRBV7-2 | CASSVQGADTQYF
TRBJ2-7 | TRBV5-1 | CASSLPSYEQYF
TRBJ1-1 | TRBV5-1 | CASSLVTTTEAFF
TRBJ2-1 | TRBV7-2 | CASSLDKGGEQFF
TRBJ1-1 | TRBV18 | CASSTETGTGAFF
TRBJ1-1 | TRBV19 | CASSIEGVWGNTEAFF
TRBJ2-7 | TRBV7-3 | CASSPGASGGQEQYF
TRBJ1-1 | TRBV9 | CASRGAPEGAAEAFF
TRBJ1-1 | TRBV5-1 | CASSPGTAKNTEAFF
TRBJ2-3 | TRBV6-5 | CASSRRTGITDTQYF
TRBJ1-5 | TRBV19 | CASSISGAGYQPQHF
TRBJ2-3 | TRBV19 | CASGVHSTDTQYF
TRBJ1-5 | TRBV10-1 | CASSDGTNQPQHF
TRBJ1-3 | TRBV5-1 | CASSPGETGAGNTIYF
TRBJ2-2 | TRBV7-2 | CASSAINLKPNTGELFF
TRBJ1-4 | TRBV11-2 | CASSFQGYTTNEKLFF
TRBJ2-3 | TRBV7-6 | CASSLILAGGTDTQYF
TRBJ1-4 | TRBV2 | CASSEALPDEKLFF
TRBJ2-7 | TRBV5-4 | CASSSGQNYEQYF
TRBJ2-7 | TRBV10-1 | CASRAGTGGYEQYF
TRBJ2-7 | TRBV28 | CASVPPLNFLGTGGSYEQYF
TRBJ1-5 | TRBV5-1 | CASSLDGEGGQPQHF
TRBJ2-7 | TRBV30 | CAWSEAYEQYF
TRBJ2-3 | TRBV5-1 | CASSLQDPTDTQYF
TRBJ2-7 | TRBV6-1 | CASSEGRTQYF
- | TRBV5-1 | CASSFLRDPSYEQYF
TRBJ2-3 | TRBV18 | CASSPRPAGISTDTQYF
TRBJ1-2 | TRBV7-4 | CASSLGRASYGYTF
TRBJ2-5 | TRBV2 | CASSESGPGQGDF
TRBJ2-3 | TRBV28 | CASRQGAATQYF
TRBJ2-5 | TRBV4-3 | CASSQDRLGPGGTGETQYF
TRBJ2-7 | TRBV2 | CASSAWDAEWEYEQYF
TRBJ1-2 | TRBV11-2 | CASSSLQGRYYGYTF
TRBJ2-7 | TRBV5-1 | CASSLGQASSYEQYF
TRBJ2-7 | TRBV6-1 | CASSSGIYYEQYF
TRBJ1-1 | TRBV6-6 | CASSYSLREQETEAFF
TRBJ1-5 | TRBV19 | CASRQANQPQHF
TRBJ1-5 | TRBV9 | CASSAPGGNQPQHF
TRBJ1-5 | TRBV19 | CASTRDRVGLEPQHF
TRBJ2-6 | TRBV10-2 | CASSDSAGGNTGANVLTF
TRBJ2-7 | TRBV30 | CAWAEQSGTVGEQYF